This T cell receptor beta chain is from a study of human T cells and chemical hapten exposure. Findings and caveats of the study: TCRs at a frequency above 1 in 1000 stayed unchanged with DPC sensitization.

This clonotype has more than one count but fewer than ten. The antigen is unknown. CDR1 and CDR2 (germline): SGHTA, FQGNSA. The CDR3 loop spans 13 amino acids. Trimming took off 5 bases at V and 6 bases at J, with 11 bases between the two ends. TCRdb re-derived calls from the RACE reads in MiXCR, one entry per CDR3 protein. The sample records some 81,000 distinct CDR3 sequences, under 14% being singletons. Time point reported: patch test 2, 6 weeks after DPC sensitization. Treatment specified: therapeutic diphenylcyclopropenone sensitization with weekly scalp DPC. This sample comprised whole blood, obtained in connection with sensitization to the hapten diphenylcyclopropenone (DPC). This chain joins TRBV7-2 and TRBJ2-1; TRBD1 might be the D (5 bases). The clonotype comes from a man aged 18 to 30 with alopecia areata. Some clones in this sample may be carry-over from other donors' samples. This CDR3 reads CASSVIQGNEQFF. CDR3 sequence (DNA): TGTGCCAGCAGCGTAATTCAGGGCAATGAGCAGTTCTTC.